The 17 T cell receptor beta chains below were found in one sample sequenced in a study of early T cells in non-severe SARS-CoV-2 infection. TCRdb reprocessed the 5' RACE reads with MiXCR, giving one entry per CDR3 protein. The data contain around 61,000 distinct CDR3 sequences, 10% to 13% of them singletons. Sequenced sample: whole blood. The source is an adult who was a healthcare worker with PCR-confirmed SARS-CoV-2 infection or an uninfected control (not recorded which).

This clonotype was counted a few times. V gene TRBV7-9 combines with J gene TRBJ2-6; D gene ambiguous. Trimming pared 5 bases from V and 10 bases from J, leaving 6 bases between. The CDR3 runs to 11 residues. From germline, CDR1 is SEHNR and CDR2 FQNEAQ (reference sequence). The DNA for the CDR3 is TGTGCCAGCAGCCGTTGGAACGTCCTGACTTTC. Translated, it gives CASSRWNVLTF. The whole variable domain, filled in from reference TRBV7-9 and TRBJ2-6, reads DTGVSQNPRHKITKRGQNVTFRCDPISEHNRLYWYRQTLGQGPEFLTYFQNEAQLEKSRLLSDRFSAERPKGSFSTLEIQRTEQGDSAMYLCASSRWNVLTFGAGSRLTVL.

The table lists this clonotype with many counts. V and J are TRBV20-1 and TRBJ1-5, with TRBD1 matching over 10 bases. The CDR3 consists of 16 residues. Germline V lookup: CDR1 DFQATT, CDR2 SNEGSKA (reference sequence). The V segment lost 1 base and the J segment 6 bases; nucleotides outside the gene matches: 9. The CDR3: CSARALPGQGFQPQHF. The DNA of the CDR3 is TGCAGTGCTAGAGCCTTACCGGGACAGGGGTTTCAGCCCCAGCATTTT.

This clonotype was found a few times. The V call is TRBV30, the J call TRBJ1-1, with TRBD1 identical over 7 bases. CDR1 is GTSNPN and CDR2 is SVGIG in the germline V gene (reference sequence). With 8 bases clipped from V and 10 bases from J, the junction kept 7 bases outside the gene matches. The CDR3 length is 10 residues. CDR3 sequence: CAGTGVGAFF. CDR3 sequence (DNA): TGTGCCGGTACAGGGGTTGGAGCTTTCTTT.

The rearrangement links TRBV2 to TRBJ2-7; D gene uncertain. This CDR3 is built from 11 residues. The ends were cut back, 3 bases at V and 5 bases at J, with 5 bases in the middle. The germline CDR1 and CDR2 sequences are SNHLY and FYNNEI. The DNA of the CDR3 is TGTGCCAGCAGTGACCCGGACGAGCAGTACTTC. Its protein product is CASSDPDEQYF.

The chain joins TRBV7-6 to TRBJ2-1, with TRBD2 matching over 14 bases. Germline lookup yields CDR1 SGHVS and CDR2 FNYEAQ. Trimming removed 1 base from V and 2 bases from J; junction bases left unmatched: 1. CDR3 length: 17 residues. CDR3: CASSLGLAGGTYNEQFF. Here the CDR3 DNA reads TGTGCCAGCAGCTTAGGACTAGCGGGAGGGACCTACAATGAGCAGTTCTTC.

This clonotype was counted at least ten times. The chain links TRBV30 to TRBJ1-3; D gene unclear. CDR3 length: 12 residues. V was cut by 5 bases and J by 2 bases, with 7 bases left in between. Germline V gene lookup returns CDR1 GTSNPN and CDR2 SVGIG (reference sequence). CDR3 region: CAWSRAGNTIYF. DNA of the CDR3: TGTGCCTGGTCTAGGGCTGGAAACACCATATATTTT.

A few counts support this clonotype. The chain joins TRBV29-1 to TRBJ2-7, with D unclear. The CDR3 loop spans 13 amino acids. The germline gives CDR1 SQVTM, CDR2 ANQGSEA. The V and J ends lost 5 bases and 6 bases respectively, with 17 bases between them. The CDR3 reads CSVQGILVAEQYF. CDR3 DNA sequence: TGCAGCGTTCAAGGCATTCTTGTTGCCGAGCAGTACTTC.

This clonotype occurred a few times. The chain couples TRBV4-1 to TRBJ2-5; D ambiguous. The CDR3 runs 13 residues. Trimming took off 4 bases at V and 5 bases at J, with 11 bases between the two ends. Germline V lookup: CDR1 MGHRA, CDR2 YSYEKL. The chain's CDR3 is CASSRTLRETQYF. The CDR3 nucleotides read TGCGCCAGCAGCCGGACCCTAAGGGAGACCCAGTACTTC.

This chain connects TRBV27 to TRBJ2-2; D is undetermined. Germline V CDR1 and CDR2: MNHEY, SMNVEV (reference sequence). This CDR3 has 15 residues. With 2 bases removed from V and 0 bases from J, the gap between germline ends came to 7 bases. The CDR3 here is CASSLRSPNTGELFF. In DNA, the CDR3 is TGTGCCAGCAGTTTAAGGTCTCCGAACACCGGGGAGCTGTTTTTT.

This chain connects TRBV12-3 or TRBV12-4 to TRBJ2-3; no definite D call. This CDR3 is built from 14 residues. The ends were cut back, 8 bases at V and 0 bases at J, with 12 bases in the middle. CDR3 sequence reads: CASAPATSTDTQYF. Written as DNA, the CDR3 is TGTGCCAGCGCCCCGGCTACTAGCACAGATACGCAGTATTTT.

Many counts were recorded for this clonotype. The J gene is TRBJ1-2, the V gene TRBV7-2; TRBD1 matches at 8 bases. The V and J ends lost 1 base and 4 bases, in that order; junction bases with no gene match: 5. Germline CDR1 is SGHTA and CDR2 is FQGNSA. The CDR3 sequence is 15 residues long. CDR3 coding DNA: TGTGCCAGCAGCTTAGAGGGACAGGCCTTCTATGGCTACACCTTC. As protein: CASSLEGQAFYGYTF.

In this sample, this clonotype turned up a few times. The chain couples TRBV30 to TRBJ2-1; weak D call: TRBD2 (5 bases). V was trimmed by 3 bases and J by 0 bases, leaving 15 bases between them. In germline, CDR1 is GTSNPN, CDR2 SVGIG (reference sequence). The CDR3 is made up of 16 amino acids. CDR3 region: CAWRATTRSSYNEQFF. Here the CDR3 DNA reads TGTGCCTGGAGGGCAACTACTAGGAGCTCCTACAATGAGCAGTTCTTC.

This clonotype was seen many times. The chain's CDR3 is CASSPSGSEADTQYF. CDR3 sequence (DNA): TGTGCCAGCTCGCCTAGCGGGAGCGAAGCAGATACGCAGTATTTT. The rearrangement uses TRBV18 and TRBJ2-3, with 10 bases fitting TRBD2. This CDR3 has 15 residues. Germline CDR1 KGHSH, CDR2 LQKENI. V shed 6 bases, J shed 4 bases, and the junction held 7 bases outside the gene matches.

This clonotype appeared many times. In nucleotides, the CDR3 is TGCAGTGCTAGAGATCGGACTAGCGGATTATCCAAAAACATTCAGTACTTC. Protein: CSARDRTSGLSKNIQYF. The chain uses TRBV20-1 and TRBJ2-4; 10 nucleotides match TRBD2. V lost 0 bases to trimming and J lost 2 bases; unmatched junction nucleotides: 7. CDR3 size: 17 residues. Germline CDR1 and CDR2: DFQATT and SNEGSKA (reference sequence).

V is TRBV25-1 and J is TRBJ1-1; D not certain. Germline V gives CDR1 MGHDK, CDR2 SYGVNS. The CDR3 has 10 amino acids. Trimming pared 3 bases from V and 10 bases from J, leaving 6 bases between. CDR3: CASSDKVAFF. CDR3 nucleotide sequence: TGTGCCAGCAGTGATAAGGTAGCTTTCTTT. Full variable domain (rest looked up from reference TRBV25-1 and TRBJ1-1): EADIYQTPRYLVIGTGKKITLECSQTMGHDKMYWYQQDPGMELHLIHYSYGVNSTEKGDLSSESTVSRIRTEHFPLTLESARPSHTSQYLCASSDKVAFFGQGTRLTVV.

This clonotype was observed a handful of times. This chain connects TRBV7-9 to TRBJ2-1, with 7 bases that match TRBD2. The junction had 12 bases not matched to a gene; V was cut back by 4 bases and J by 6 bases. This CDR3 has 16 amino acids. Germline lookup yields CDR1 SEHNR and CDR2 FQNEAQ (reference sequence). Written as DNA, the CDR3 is TGTGCCAGCAGCTCGCGGGACTACAACAACCGCAATGAGCAGTTCTTC. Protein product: CASSSRDYNNRNEQFF.

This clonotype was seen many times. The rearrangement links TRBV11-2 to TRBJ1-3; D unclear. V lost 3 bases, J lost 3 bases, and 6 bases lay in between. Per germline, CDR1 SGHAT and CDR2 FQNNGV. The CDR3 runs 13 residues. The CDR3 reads CASSFIGGNTIYF. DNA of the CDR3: TGTGCCAGCAGCTTTATCGGTGGAAACACCATATATTTT.